A selection of T cell receptor beta chains follows, all from one sample in a study of T cell responses to AZD1222 COVID-19 vaccine. Sequenced by immunoSEQ multiplex PCR; TCRdb stores in-frame clones only, minus some. The table records 90,000 to 150,000 clones, roughly nine tenths of them present only once. Material: peripheral blood, obtained 28 days after the second AZD1222 dose. All receptors come from an adult who received the AZD1222 COVID-19 vaccine. The CDR3 runs from the conserved cysteine through the conserved F or W. The order of the fields is D gene, V gene, clone size, CDR3 length, J gene, CDR3 protein, CDR3 DNA. D genes are given only for firm matches. Part of the rows lack a size; the others show once, few, many or a class for expanded clones.

d_gene: NA; v_gene: TRBV7-2; abundance: NA; len: 14; j_gene: TRBJ2-5; CDR3aa: CASSLWSMVETQYF; CDR3nt: TGTGCCAGCAGCTTATGGAGCATGGTAGAGACCCAGTACTTC
d_gene: NA; v_gene: TRBV19; abundance: NA; len: 13; j_gene: TRBJ1-1; CDR3aa: CASSMIWGPEAFF; CDR3nt: TGTGCCAGTAGTATGATTTGGGGCCCTGAAGCTTTCTTT
d_gene: TRBD1; v_gene: TRBV19; abundance: NA; len: 14; j_gene: TRBJ1-1; CDR3aa: CASRGDRLNTEAFF; CDR3nt: TGTGCCAGTAGAGGGGACAGACTGAACACTGAAGCTTTCTTT
d_gene: NA; v_gene: TRBV18; abundance: NA; len: 15; j_gene: TRBJ2-3; CDR3aa: CASSPRSGYEDTQYF; CDR3nt: TGTGCCAGCTCACCACGGTCCGGGTACGAAGATACGCAGTATTTT
d_gene: TRBD1; v_gene: TRBV3-1/TRBV3-2; abundance: NA; len: 14; j_gene: TRBJ1-6; CDR3aa: CASSQGDSNSPLHF; CDR3nt: TGTGCCAGCAGCCAAGGGGACAGTAATTCACCCCTCCACTTT
d_gene: TRBD1; v_gene: TRBV6-5; abundance: NA; len: 13; j_gene: TRBJ2-7; CDR3aa: CASSGTASYEQYF; CDR3nt: TGTGCCAGCAGCGGGACAGCCTCCTACGAGCAGTACTTC
d_gene: TRBD1; v_gene: TRBV9; abundance: NA; len: 14; j_gene: TRBJ1-2; CDR3aa: CASRADRVGYGYTF; CDR3nt: TGTGCCAGCAGGGCGGACAGGGTGGGCTATGGCTACACCTTC
d_gene: TRBD2; v_gene: TRBV6-5; abundance: few; len: 15; j_gene: TRBJ2-3; CDR3aa: CASSKLAGGPDTQYF; CDR3nt: TGTGCCAGCAGTAAACTAGCGGGGGGGCCAGATACGCAGTATTTT
d_gene: NA; v_gene: TRBV24-1; abundance: NA; len: 13; j_gene: TRBJ2-3; CDR3aa: CATSGAATDTQYF; CDR3nt: TGTGCCACCAGTGGGGCAGCAACAGATACGCAGTATTTT
d_gene: NA; v_gene: TRBV2; abundance: NA; len: 12; j_gene: TRBJ1-2; CDR3aa: CASSQGPYGYTF; CDR3nt: TGTGCCAGCAGTCAGGGGCCCTATGGCTACACCTTC
d_gene: TRBD1; v_gene: TRBV2; abundance: NA; len: 14; j_gene: TRBJ1-6; CDR3aa: CASRAGTVNSPLHF; CDR3nt: TGTGCCAGCAGAGCCGGGACAGTCAATTCACCCCTCCACTTT
d_gene: NA; v_gene: TRBV2; abundance: NA; len: 15; j_gene: TRBJ2-7; CDR3aa: CASSEGGPQWDEQYF; CDR3nt: TGTGCCAGCAGTGAAGGAGGGCCCCAATGGGACGAGCAGTACTTC
d_gene: NA; v_gene: TRBV15; abundance: NA; len: 14; j_gene: TRBJ2-3; CDR3aa: CATSRDYGTDTQYF; CDR3nt: TGTGCCACCAGCAGAGATTATGGGACAGATACGCAGTATTTT
d_gene: NA; v_gene: TRBV5-4; abundance: NA; len: 14; j_gene: TRBJ1-1; CDR3aa: CASSPEWGSTEAFF; CDR3nt: TGTGCCAGCAGCCCGGAGTGGGGATCCACTGAAGCTTTCTTT
d_gene: NA; v_gene: TRBV5-1; abundance: NA; len: 16; j_gene: TRBJ2-5; CDR3aa: CASSLVAHEYQETQYF; CDR3nt: TGCGCCAGCAGCTTGGTCGCCCATGAATACCAAGAGACCCAGTACTTC
d_gene: TRBD1; v_gene: TRBV30; abundance: NA; len: 14; j_gene: TRBJ1-4; CDR3aa: CAGRSGQEGEKLFF; CDR3nt: TGTGCCGGTCGGTCGGGACAGGAGGGTGAAAAACTGTTTTTT
d_gene: NA; v_gene: TRBV3-1/TRBV3-2; abundance: NA; len: 14; j_gene: TRBJ1-1; CDR3aa: CASSTRGHTGEAFF; CDR3nt: TGTGCCAGCAGCACCCGGGGGCATACTGGTGAAGCTTTCTTT
d_gene: NA; v_gene: TRBV6-5; abundance: NA; len: 15; j_gene: TRBJ2-7; CDR3aa: CASSTDWDASYEQYF; CDR3nt: TGTGCCAGCAGTACCGACTGGGACGCGTCCTACGAGCAGTACTTC
d_gene: NA; v_gene: TRBV11-3; abundance: NA; len: 14; j_gene: TRBJ2-1; CDR3aa: CASSLEGPGHEQFF; CDR3nt: TGTGCCAGCAGCTTAGAGGGCCCCGGCCATGAGCAGTTCTTC
d_gene: TRBD2; v_gene: TRBV3-1/TRBV3-2; abundance: NA; len: 17; j_gene: TRBJ2-1; CDR3aa: CASSQDLAGGGFNEQFF; CDR3nt: TGTGCCAGCAGCCAAGATCTGGCGGGGGGTGGTTTCAATGAGCAGTTCTTC
d_gene: NA; v_gene: TRBV6-5; abundance: once; len: 16; j_gene: TRBJ2-3; CDR3aa: CASRYGTHQSADTQYF; CDR3nt: TGTGCCAGCAGGTACGGGACACATCAGTCGGCAGATACGCAGTATTTT